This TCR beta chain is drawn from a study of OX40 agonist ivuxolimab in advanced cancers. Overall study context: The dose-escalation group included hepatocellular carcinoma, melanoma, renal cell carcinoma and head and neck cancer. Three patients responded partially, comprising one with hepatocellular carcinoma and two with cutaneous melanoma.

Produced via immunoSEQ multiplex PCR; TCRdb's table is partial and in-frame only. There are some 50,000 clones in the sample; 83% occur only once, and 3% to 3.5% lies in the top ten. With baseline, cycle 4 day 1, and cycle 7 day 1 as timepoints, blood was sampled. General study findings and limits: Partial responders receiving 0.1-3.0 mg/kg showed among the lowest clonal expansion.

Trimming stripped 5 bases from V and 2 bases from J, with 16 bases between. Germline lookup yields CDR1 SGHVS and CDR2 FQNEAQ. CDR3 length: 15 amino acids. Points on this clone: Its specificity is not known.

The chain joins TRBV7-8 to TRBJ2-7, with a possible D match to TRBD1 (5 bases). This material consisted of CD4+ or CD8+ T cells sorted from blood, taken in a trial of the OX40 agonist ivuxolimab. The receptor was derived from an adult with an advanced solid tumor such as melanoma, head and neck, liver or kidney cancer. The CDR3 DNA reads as TGTGCCAGCAGCCTGAACAGGTCCCCTGCCTACGAGCAGTACTTC. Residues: CASSLNRSPAYEQYF. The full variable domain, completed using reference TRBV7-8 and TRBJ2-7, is GAGVSQSPRYKVAKRGQDVALRCDPISGHVSLFWYQQALGQGPEFLTYFQNEAQLDKSGLPSDRFFAERPEGSVSTLKIQRTQQEDSAVYLCASSLNRSPAYEQYFGPGTRLTVT.